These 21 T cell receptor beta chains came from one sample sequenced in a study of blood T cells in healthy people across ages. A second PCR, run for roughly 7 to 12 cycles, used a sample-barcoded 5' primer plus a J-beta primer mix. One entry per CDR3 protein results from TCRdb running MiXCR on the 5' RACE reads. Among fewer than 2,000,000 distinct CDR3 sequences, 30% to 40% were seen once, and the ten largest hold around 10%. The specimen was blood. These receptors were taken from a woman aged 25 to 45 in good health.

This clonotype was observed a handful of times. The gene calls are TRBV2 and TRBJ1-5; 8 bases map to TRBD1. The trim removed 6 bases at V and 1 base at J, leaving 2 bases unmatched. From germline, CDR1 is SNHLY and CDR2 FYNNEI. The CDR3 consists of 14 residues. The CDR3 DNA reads TGTGCCAGCAGGCGGGACAGGAGCAATCAGCCCCAGCATTTT. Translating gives CASRRDRSNQPQHF.

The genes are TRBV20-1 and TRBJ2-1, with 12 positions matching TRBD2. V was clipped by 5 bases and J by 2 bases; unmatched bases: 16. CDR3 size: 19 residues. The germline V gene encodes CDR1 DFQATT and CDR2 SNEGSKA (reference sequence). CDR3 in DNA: TGCAGTGCTCCCGGGTCAACTAGCGGGAGGACCTTAACCTACAATGAGCAGTTCTTC. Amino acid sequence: CSAPGSTSGRTLTYNEQFF.

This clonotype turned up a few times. CDR3 loop: CSVEGGLAGVPYEQYF. CDR3 sequence (DNA): TGCAGCGTTGAAGGGGGGCTAGCGGGAGTCCCGTACGAGCAGTACTTC. The gene calls are TRBV29-1 and TRBJ2-7; 10 bases fit TRBD2. Unmatched junction bases numbered 10, after V lost 1 base and J lost 4 bases. The CDR3 contains 16 residues. Germline V lookup: CDR1 SQVTM, CDR2 ANQGSEA.

The CDR3 DNA reads as TGTGCCAGCAGCCAAGATTTAGGAGGGAACACAGATACGCAGTATTTT. Its protein product is CASSQDLGGNTDTQYF. V and J are TRBV4-2 and TRBJ2-3, with D possibly TRBD2 on 6 matching bases. V shed 0 bases and J shed 2 bases, with 12 bases lying between them. The CDR3 consists of 16 residues. The germline gives CDR1 LGHNA, CDR2 YNFKEQ.

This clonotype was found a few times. CDR3 protein: CASSLDSGHNQPQHF. The CDR3 nucleotides are TGTGCCAGCAGCTTAGATTCGGGACACAATCAGCCCCAGCATTTT. The rearrangement joins TRBV11-2 to TRBJ1-5; D is possibly TRBD1 (6 bases). Germline lookup yields CDR1 SGHAT and CDR2 FQNNGV. The CDR3 runs 15 residues. V was clipped by 0 bases and J by 3 bases, with 9 bases between them.

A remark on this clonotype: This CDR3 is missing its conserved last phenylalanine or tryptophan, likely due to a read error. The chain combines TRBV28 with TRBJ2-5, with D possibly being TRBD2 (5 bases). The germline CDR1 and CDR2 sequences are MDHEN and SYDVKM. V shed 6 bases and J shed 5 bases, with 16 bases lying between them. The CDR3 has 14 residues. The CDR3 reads CASSLRPTRETQYV. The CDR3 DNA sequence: TGTGCCAGCAGCCTCCGGCCTACTAGGGAGACCCAGTACGTC.

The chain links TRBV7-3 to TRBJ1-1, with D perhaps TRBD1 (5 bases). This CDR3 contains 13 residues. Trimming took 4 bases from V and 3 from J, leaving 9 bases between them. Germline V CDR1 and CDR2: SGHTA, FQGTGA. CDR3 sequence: CASSYDRDTEAFF. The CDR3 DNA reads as TGTGCCAGCAGCTACGACAGAGACACTGAAGCTTTCTTT. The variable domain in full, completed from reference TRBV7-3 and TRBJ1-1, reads GAGVSQTPSNKVTEKGKYVELRCDPISGHTALYWYRQSLGQGPEFLIYFQGTGAADDSGLPNDRFFAVRPEGSVSTLKIQRTERGDSAVYLCASSYDRDTEAFFGQGTRLTVV.

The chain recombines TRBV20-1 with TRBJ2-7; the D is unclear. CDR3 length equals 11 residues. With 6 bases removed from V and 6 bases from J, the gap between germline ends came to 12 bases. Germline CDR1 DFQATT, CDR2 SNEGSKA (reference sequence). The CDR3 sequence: CSAGTPSEQYF. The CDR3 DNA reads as TGCAGTGCCGGCACGCCCTCCGAGCAGTACTTC.

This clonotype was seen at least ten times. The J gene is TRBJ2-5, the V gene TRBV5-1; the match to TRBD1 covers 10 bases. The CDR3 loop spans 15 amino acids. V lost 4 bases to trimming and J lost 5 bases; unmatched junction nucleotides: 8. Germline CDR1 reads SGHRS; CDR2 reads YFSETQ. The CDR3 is CASSRDRGFGETQYF. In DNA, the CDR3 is TGCGCCAGCAGCCGGGACAGGGGATTCGGCGAGACCCAGTACTTC. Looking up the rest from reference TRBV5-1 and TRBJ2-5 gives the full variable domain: KAGVTQTPRYLIKTRGQQVTLSCSPISGHRSVSWYQQTPGQGLQFLFEYFSETQRNKGNFPGRFSGRQFSNSRSEMNVSTLELGDSALYLCASSRDRGFGETQYFGPGTRLLVL.

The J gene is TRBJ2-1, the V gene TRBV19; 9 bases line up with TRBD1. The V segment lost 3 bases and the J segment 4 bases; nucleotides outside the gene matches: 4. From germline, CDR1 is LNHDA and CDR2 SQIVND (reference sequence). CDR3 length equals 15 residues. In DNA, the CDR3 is TGTGCCAGTAGTATTACACAGGGGGCGTACAATGAGCAGTTCTTC. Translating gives CASSITQGAYNEQFF.

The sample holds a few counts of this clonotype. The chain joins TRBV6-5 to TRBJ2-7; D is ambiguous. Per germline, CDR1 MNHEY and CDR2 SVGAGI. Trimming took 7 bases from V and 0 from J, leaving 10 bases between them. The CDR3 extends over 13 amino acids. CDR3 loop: CASKPDDSYEQYF. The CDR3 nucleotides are TGTGCCAGCAAACCGGACGACTCCTACGAGCAGTACTTC.

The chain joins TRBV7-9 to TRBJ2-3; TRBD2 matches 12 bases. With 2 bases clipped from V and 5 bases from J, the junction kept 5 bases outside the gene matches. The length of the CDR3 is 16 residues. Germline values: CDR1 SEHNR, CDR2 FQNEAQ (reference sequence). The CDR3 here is CASSLSLAGGQDTQYF. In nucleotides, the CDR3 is TGTGCCAGCAGCTTATCGCTAGCGGGGGGGCAAGATACGCAGTATTTT.

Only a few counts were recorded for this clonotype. The CDR3 DNA is TGTGCCAGCAGTGAATCGTTCACAGGCGAAGCTTTCTTT. Translating gives CASSESFTGEAFF. The genes are TRBV6-1 and TRBJ1-1, with D possibly TRBD1 on 5 matching bases. Germline values: CDR1 MNHNS, CDR2 SASEGT. This CDR3 has 13 residues. V shed 2 bases and J shed 8 bases, with 12 bases lying between them.

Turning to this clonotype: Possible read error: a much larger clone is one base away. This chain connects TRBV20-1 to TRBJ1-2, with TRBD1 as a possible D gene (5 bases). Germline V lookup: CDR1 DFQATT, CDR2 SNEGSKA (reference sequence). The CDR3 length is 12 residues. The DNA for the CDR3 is TGCAGGGGAGTTGACAGTAACTATGGCTACACCTTC. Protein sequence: CRGVDSNYGYTF.

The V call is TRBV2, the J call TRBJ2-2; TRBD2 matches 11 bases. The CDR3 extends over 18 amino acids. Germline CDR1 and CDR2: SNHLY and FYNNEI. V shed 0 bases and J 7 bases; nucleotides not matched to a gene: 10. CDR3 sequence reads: CASSEAISGRAGSGELFF. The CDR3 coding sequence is TGTGCCAGCAGTGAAGCTATTAGCGGGAGGGCCGGTAGCGGGGAGCTGTTTTTT.

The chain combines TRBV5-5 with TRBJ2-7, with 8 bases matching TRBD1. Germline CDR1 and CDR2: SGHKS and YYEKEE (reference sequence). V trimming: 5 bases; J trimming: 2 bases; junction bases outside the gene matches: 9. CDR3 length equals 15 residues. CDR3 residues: CASSSYRGSPYEQYF. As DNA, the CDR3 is TGTGCCAGCAGTTCTTACAGGGGGTCACCCTACGAGCAGTACTTC.

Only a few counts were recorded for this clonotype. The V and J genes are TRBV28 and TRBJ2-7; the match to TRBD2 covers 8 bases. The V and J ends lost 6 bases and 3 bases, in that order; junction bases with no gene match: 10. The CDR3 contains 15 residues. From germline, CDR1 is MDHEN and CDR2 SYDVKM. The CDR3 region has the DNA TGTGCCAGCAGGTCGGGAGGGGCTCTTCGCTACGAGCAGTACTTC. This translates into CASRSGGALRYEQYF.

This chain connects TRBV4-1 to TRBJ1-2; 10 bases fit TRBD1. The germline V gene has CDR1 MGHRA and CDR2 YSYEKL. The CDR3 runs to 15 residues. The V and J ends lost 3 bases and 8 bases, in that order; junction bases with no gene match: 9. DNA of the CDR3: TGCGCCAGCAGCCATAGTCCCGGGACAGGGGAAGGCTACACCTTC. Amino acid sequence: CASSHSPGTGEGYTF.

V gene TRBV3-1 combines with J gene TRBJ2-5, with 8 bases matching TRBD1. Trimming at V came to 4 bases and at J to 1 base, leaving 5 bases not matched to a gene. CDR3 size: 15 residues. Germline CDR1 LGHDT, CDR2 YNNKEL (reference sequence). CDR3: CASSPTGDFQETQYF. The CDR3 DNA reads TGTGCCAGCAGCCCGACAGGGGACTTCCAAGAGACCCAGTACTTC.

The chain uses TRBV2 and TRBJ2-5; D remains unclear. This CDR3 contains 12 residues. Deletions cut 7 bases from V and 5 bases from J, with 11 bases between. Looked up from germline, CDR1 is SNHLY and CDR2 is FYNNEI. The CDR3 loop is CASNLIQETQYF. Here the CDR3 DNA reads TGTGCCAGCAATTTAATCCAGGAGACCCAGTACTTC.

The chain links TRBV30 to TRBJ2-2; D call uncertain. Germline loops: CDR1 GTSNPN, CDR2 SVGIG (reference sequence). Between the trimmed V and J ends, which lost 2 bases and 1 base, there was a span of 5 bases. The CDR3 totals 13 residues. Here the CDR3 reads CAWSRRNTGELFF. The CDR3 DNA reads TGTGCCTGGAGTAGGCGGAACACCGGGGAGCTGTTTTTT.